The 5 T cell receptor beta chains given below trace back to one sample, sequenced in a study of blood T cell repertoires in COVID-19. Data came from immunoSEQ multiplex PCR; TCRdb stores just in-frame clones and leaves some out. Of some 390,000 clones in the sample, around 89% were seen once. Sequencing used PBMCs or T cells enriched from blood (not recorded which). The receptors originated from a man aged 30-40 years who had recovered from COVID-19.

This chain connects TRBV25-1 to TRBJ1-5; 9 bases align to TRBD1. The germline V gene has CDR1 MGHDK and CDR2 SYGVNS. V shed 5 bases, J shed 1 base, and the junction held 9 bases outside the gene matches. The CDR3 is 17 amino acids. CDR3 coding DNA: TGTGCCAGCAGTCCTTCGCCAGGACAGGGGAGCAATCAGCCCCAGCATTTT. It encodes CASSPSPGQGSNQPQHF.

This clone was detected only a few times. The rearrangement uses TRBV3-1 (or the pseudogene TRBV3-2) and TRBJ2-7, with D maybe TRBD2 (5 bases). CDR3 length: 14 amino acids. CDR1 is LGHDT and CDR2 is YNNKEL in the germline V gene (reference sequence). V was pared by 4 bases and J by 2 bases, with 12 bases between. In nucleotides, the CDR3 is TGTGCCAGCAGCCCTACCAGGCGGGCCTACGAGCAGTACTTC. Its protein is CASSPTRRAYEQYF.

In regard to this clone: The sample holds other DNA sequences that translate to the same CDR3. This sequence joins TRBV19 and TRBJ1-5; 9 bases map to TRBD1. CDR1 is LNHDA and CDR2 is SQIVND in the germline V gene (reference sequence). J was trimmed by 5 bases and V by 6 bases; bases with no gene match: 5. The CDR3 has 14 residues. Here the CDR3 reads CASSDGQGHQPQHF. The CDR3 DNA is TGTGCCAGTAGCGACGGACAGGGGCATCAGCCCCAGCATTTT.

The chain employs TRBV7-2 and TRBJ2-1; D is possibly TRBD1 (5 bases). Germline V CDR1 and CDR2: SGHTA, FQGNSA. V dropped 4 bases and J dropped 10 bases, with 26 bases sitting between them. The CDR3 length is 17 residues. The CDR3: CASSSQVQASHSGEQFF. The CDR3 DNA reads TGTGCCAGCAGCTCTCAAGTTCAGGCCTCCCACTCAGGGGAGCAGTTCTTC.

The rearrangement links TRBV14 to TRBJ1-4; TRBD1 is a possible D gene (6 bases). Germline CDR1 is SGHDN and CDR2 is FVKESK. Trimming took off 3 bases at V and 0 bases at J, with 11 bases between the two ends. The CDR3 loop spans 16 amino acids. The CDR3 protein is CASSHRRGTTNEKLFF. CDR3 nucleotides: TGTGCCAGCAGCCACCGCAGGGGCACAACTAATGAAAAACTGTTTTTT. The full variable domain, with the rest looked up from reference TRBV14 and TRBJ1-4, is EAGVTQFPSHSVIEKGQTVTLRCDPISGHDNLYWYRRVMGKEIKFLLHFVKESKQDESGMPNNRFLAERTGGTYSTLKVQPAELEDSGVYFCASSHRRGTTNEKLFFGSGTQLSVL.